This T cell receptor (beta chain) was recorded in a study of blood T cell repertoires in COVID-19. As for the study in general: Sample material is recorded as cDNA or gDNA derived from T cells, B-cell-depleted T cells, or PBMCs.

Original processing methods: Counts of nucleated cells, estimated from reference gene primer amplification, were obtained. Sequenced by immunoSEQ multiplex PCR; TCRdb stores in-frame clones only, minus some. That table supplies the V and J calls and clone size; D and trimming were determined from the DNA. The table lists approximately 220,000 clones, about 85% of them singletons. CDR1 and CDR2 from the germline V gene are MNHNS and SASEGT. With 3 bases removed from V and 2 bases from J, the gap between germline ends came to 7 bases. The length of the CDR3 is 13 residues. V is TRBV6-1 and J is TRBJ1-2, with TRBD1 as a possible D gene (5 bases). The origin of this receptor is a man aged 50 to 60 who had recovered from COVID-19. The sequencing input was peripheral blood. Written as DNA, the CDR3 is TGTGCCAGCAGTGAGCCAGGGAACTATGGCTACACCTTC. As protein: CASSEPGNYGYTF.